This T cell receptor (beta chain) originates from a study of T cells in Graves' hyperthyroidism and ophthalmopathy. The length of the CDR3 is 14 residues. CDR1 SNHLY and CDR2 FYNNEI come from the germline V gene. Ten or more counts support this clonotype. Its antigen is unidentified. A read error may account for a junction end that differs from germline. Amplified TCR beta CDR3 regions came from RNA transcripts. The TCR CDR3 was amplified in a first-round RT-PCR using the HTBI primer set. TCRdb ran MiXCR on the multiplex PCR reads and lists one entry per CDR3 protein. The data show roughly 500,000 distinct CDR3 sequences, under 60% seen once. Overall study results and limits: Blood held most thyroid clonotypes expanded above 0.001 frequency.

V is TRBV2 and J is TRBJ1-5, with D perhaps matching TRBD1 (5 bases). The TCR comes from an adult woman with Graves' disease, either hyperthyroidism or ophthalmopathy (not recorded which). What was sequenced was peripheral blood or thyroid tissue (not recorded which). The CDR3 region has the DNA TGTGTCAGCGGGCAAGGGGACTTTTATGAGCCCCAGCATTTT. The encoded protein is CVSGQGDFYEPQHF.